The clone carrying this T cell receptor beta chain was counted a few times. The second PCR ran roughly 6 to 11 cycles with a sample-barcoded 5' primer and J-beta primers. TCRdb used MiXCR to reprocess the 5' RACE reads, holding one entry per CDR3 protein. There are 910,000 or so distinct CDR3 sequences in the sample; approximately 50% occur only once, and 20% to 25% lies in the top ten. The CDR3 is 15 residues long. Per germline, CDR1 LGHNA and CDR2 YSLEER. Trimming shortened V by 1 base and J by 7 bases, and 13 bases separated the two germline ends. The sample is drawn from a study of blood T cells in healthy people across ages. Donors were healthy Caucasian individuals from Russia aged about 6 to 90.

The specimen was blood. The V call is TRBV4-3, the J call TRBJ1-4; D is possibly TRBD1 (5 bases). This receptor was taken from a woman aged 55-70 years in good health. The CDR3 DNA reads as TGCGCCAGCAGCCAAGTTGGGGCGAGCGGTGAAAAACTGTTTTTT. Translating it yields CASSQVGASGEKLFF.